The rows below give T cell receptor beta chains drawn from one sample of a study of shared clonotypes between healthy human individuals. Generated by immunoSEQ multiplex PCR, the TCRdb table keeps only in-frame clones and is missing some. The sample contains some 800,000 clones, over 90% of which appear only once. Sample: naive CD8+ T cells sorted from blood. The receptors originated from a man aged 25-45 years in good health. CDR3s include the opening cysteine and the closing phenylalanine or tryptophan. The order of the fields is clone size, CDR3 length, V gene, J gene, D gene, CDR3 protein, CDR3 DNA. A D gene is named only where the DNA matches it firmly. For some rows the clone size is stated as once, few or many, or as a class when expanded; others skip it.

size: .
length: 16
V: TRBV27
J: TRBJ2-1
D: .
CDR3: CASSPYSVGVLDEQFF
DNA: TGTGCCAGCAGCCCCTATAGCGTTGGAGTTCTCGATGAGCAGTTCTTC

size: once
length: 13
V: TRBV29-1
J: TRBJ2-1
D: .
CDR3: CSGTLVSINEQFF
DNA: TGCAGCGGGACTCTAGTCTCTATCAATGAGCAGTTCTTC

size: .
length: 13
V: TRBV27
J: TRBJ1-4
D: .
CDR3: CASSLSEGEKLFF
DNA: TGTGCCAGCAGTTTATCGGAGGGGGAAAAACTGTTTTTT

size: .
length: 15
V: TRBV28
J: TRBJ2-5
D: .
CDR3: CASSFVVRGKETQYF
DNA: TGTGCCAGCAGTTTCGTTGTTCGGGGGAAGGAGACCCAGTACTTC

size: .
length: 15
V: TRBV11-3
J: TRBJ1-1
D: .
CDR3: CASSSGIGTNTEAFF
DNA: TGTGCCAGCAGCTCCGGGATAGGGACAAACACTGAAGCTTTCTTT

size: few
length: 14
V: TRBV2
J: TRBJ1-5
D: .
CDR3: CASETEGSNQPQHF
DNA: TGTGCCAGCGAGACAGAGGGTAGCAATCAGCCCCAGCATTTT

size: .
length: 16
V: TRBV21-1
J: TRBJ1-5
D: .
CDR3: CASTPDEIGYGQPQHF
DNA: TGTGCCAGCACCCCGGACGAGATCGGGTACGGTCAGCCCCAGCATTTT

size: .
length: 17
V: TRBV28
J: TRBJ2-1
D: TRBD2
CDR3: CASSLPLGGSSYNEQFF
DNA: TGTGCCAGCAGTTTACCCCTTGGCGGGAGCTCCTACAATGAGCAGTTCTTC

size: .
length: 13
V: TRBV15
J: TRBJ2-7
D: TRBD1
CDR3: CATSRGQGNEQYF
DNA: TGTGCCACCAGCAGGGGACAGGGGAACGAGCAGTACTTC

size: .
length: 17
V: TRBV4-1
J: TRBJ2-1
D: TRBD2
CDR3: CASSQDLIAGSYNEQFF
DNA: TGCGCCAGCAGCCAAGATTTGATAGCGGGAAGCTACAATGAGCAGTTCTTC

size: few
length: 15
V: TRBV5-6
J: TRBJ2-1
D: TRBD1
CDR3: CASSDRESSYNEQFF
DNA: TGTGCCAGCAGCGACAGGGAAAGCTCCTACAATGAGCAGTTCTTC

size: .
length: 14
V: TRBV7-9
J: TRBJ2-7
D: .
CDR3: CASSLPLDGYEQYF
DNA: TGTGCCAGCAGCTTACCCCTGGACGGATACGAGCAGTACTTC

size: .
length: 16
V: TRBV27
J: TRBJ1-3
D: .
CDR3: CASSLNIGQLGNTIYF
DNA: TGTGCCAGCAGTTTGAATATCGGACAGCTTGGAAACACCATATATTTT

size: few
length: 12
V: TRBV28
J: TRBJ2-7
D: .
CDR3: CASTGNSYEQYF
DNA: TGTGCCAGCACCGGTAACTCCTACGAGCAGTACTTC

size: .
length: 15
V: TRBV7-3
J: TRBJ2-7
D: TRBD1
CDR3: CASSPDGTGGYEQYF
DNA: TGTGCCAGCAGCCCGGATGGGACAGGGGGCTACGAGCAGTACTTC

size: .
length: 15
V: TRBV5-1
J: TRBJ2-5
D: .
CDR3: CASSLFRTEQETQYF
DNA: TGCGCCAGCAGCTTGTTTAGGACAGAACAAGAGACCCAGTACTTC

size: .
length: 12
V: TRBV9
J: TRBJ2-3
D: .
CDR3: CASSVDGPAQYF
DNA: TGTGCCAGCAGCGTAGACGGGCCAGCGCAGTATTTT

size: .
length: 16
V: TRBV2
J: TRBJ2-7
D: TRBD2
CDR3: CASSEGMASGRYEQYF
DNA: TGTGCCAGCAGTGAAGGGATGGCTAGCGGGAGGTACGAGCAGTACTTC

size: .
length: 15
V: TRBV5-6
J: TRBJ2-7
D: TRBD2
CDR3: CASNLEGTSGYEQYF
DNA: TGTGCCAGCAACTTGGAGGGGACTAGCGGCTACGAGCAGTACTTC